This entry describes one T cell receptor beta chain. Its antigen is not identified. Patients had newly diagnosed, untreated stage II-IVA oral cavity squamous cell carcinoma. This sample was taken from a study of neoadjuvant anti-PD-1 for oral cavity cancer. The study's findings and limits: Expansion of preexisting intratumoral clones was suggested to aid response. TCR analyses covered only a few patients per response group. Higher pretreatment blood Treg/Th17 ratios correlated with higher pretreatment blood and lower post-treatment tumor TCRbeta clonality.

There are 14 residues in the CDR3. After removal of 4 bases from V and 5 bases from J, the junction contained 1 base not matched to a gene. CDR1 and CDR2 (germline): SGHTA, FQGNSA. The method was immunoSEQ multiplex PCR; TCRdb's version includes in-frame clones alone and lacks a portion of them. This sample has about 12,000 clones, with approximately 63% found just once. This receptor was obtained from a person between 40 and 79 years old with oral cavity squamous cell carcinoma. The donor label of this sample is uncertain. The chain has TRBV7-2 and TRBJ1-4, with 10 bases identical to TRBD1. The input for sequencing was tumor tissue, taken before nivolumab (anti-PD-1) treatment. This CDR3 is CASSSDRGNEKLFF. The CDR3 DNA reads TGTGCCAGCAGCTCGGACAGGGGGAATGAAAAACTGTTTTTT.